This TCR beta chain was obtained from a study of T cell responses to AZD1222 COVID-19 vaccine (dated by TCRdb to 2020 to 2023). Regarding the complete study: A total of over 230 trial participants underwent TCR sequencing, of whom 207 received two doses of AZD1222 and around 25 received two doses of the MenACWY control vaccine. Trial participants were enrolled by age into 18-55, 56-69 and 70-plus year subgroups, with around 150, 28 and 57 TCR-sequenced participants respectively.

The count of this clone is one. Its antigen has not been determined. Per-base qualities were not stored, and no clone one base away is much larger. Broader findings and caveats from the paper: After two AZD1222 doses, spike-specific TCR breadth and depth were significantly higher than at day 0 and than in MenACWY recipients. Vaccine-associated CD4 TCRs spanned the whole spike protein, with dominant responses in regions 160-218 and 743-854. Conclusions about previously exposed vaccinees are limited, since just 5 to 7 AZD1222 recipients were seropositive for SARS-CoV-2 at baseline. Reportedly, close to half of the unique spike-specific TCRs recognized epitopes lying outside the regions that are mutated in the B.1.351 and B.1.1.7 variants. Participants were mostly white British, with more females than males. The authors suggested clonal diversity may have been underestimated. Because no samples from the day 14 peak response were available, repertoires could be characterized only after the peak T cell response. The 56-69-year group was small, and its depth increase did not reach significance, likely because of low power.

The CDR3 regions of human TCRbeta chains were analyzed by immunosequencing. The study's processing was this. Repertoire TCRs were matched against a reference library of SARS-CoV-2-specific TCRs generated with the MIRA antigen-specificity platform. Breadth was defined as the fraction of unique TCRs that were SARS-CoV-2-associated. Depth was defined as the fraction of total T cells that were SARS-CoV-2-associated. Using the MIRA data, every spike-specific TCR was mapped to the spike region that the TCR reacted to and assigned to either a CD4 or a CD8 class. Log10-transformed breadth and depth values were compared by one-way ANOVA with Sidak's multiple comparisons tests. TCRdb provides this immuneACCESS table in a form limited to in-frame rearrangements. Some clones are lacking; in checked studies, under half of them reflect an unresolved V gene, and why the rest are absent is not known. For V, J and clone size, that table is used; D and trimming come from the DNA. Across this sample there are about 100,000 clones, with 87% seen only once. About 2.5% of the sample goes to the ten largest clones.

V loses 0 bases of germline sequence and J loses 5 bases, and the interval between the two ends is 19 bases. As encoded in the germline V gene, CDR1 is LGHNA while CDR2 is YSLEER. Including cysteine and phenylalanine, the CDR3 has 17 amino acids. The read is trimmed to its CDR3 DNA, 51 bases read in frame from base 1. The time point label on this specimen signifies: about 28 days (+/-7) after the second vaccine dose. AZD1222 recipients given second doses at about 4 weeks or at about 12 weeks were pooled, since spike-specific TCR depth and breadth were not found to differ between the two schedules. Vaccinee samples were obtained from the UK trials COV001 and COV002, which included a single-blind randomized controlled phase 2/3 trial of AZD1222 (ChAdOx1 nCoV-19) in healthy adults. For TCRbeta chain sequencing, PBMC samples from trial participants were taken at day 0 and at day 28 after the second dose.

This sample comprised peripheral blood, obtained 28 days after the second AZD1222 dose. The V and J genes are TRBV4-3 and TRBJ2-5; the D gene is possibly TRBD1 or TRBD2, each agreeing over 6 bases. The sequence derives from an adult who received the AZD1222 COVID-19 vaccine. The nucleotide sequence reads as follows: TGCGCCAGCAGCCAAGACGGGGGCGACGGCCCTCGGGAGACCCAGTACTTC. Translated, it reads CASSQDGGDGPRETQYF.